This TCR beta chain is drawn from a study of immune evolution from preneoplasia to lung adenocarcinoma. General study points: From normal lung to invasive adenocarcinoma, top clone frequencies appeared to decrease.

The CDR3 runs to 11 residues. Germline V gives CDR1 GTSNPN, CDR2 SVGIG (reference sequence). Clones were sequenced by immunoSEQ multiplex PCR, and TCRdb holds only the in-frame ones, with some missing. The repertoire holds approximately 15,000 clones, 85% seen once, with less than 3% in the top ten. A note on this clone: As yet, its antigen is unknown. One end of the junction fails to match germline, which may point to a read error.

Sequenced: FFPE lung adenocarcinoma in situ tissue. The V and J genes are TRBV30 and TRBJ1-1; D possibly corresponds to TRBD1 (5 bases). The TCR comes from a donor older than 65 with lung adenocarcinoma. CDR3: CACWRTGLFQF. In DNA form, the CDR3 reads TGTGCCTGTTGGCGAACAGGTTTATTTCAATTT. Variable domain in full (rest from reference TRBV30 and TRBJ1-1): SQTIHQWPATLVQPVGSPLSLECTVEGTSNPNLYWYRQAAGRGLQLLFYSVGIGQISSEVPQNLSASRPQDRQFILSSKKLLLSDSGFYLCACWRTGLFQFGQGTRLTVV.